The rows below give T cell receptor beta chains drawn from one sample of a study of control samples from healthy donors and cancer patients. Profiled with immunoSEQ multiplex PCR; TCRdb holds only in-frame clones, not every one. The sample lists 170,000 or so clones; approximately 94% were seen once. The sample was blood. The receptor source for this set is a woman aged 18 to 35 in good health. Both conserved end residues are part of each CDR3. A D gene is named only where the DNA matches it firmly. Only some rows state a clone size, as once, few, many or a class for expanded clones.

TRBV5-1	-	TRBJ2-4	-	TGCGCCAGCAGCTTAGGGCTAGCAGGGAACATTCAGTACTTC	CASSLGLAGNIQYF
TRBV19	-	TRBJ2-2	once	TGTGCCAGTAAAGAGGGAAACACCGGGGAGCTGTTTTTT	CASKEGNTGELFF
TRBV27	-	TRBJ1-2	-	TGTGCCAGCACCCCTCTCCTAGGACGGAACTATGGCTACACCTTC	CASTPLLGRNYGYTF
TRBV7-9	-	TRBJ1-1	-	TGTGCCAGCAGCTTAGCCACGAACACTGAAGCTTTCTTT	CASSLATNTEAFF
TRBV4-3	-	TRBJ1-4	-	TGCGCCAGCAGCCAATCGGCCGGTACGGCAGCAACTAATGAAAAACTGTTTTTT	CASSQSAGTAATNEKLFF
TRBV7-3	-	TRBJ1-4	-	TGTGCCAGCACCACATGTGAAAAACTGTTTTTT	CASTTCEKLFF
TRBV28	-	TRBJ2-1	-	TGTGCCAGCAGTCGGGACCTCAACGAGCAGTTCTTC	CASSRDLNEQFF
TRBV5-1	TRBD1	TRBJ1-2	few	TGCGCCAGCAGCTTAGGACAGGGGACAACTATCGGGGGCTACACCTTC	CASSLGQGTTIGGYTF
TRBV9	-	TRBJ2-7	-	TGTGCCAGCAGCGTATCGGCGTCCTCCTACGAGCAGTACTTC	CASSVSASSYEQYF
TRBV18	TRBD1	TRBJ1-1	-	TGTGCCAGCTCACCCGGGACAGGGGGAACTGAAGCTTTCTTT	CASSPGTGGTEAFF
TRBV7-2	TRBD2	TRBJ2-7	-	TGTGCCAGCAGCGTGGCTAGCGGGCGATACGAGCAGTACTTC	CASSVASGRYEQYF
TRBV7-2	TRBD2	TRBJ2-5	-	TGTGCCAGCAGCCGCCTCGGGGGGGGGTTAGAGACCCAGTACTTC	CASSRLGGGLETQYF
TRBV10-3	TRBD1	TRBJ1-2	-	TGTGCCATCAGTCCGACAGGGGGTGGCTACACCTTC	CAISPTGGGYTF
TRBV6-5	-	TRBJ1-5	-	TGTGCCAGCAGGGACAGAGTCGATCAGCCCCAGCATTTT	CASRDRVDQPQHF
TRBV10-3	-	TRBJ1-4	-	TGTGCCATCGGCGGAGATTCTAATGAAAAACTGTTTTTT	CAIGGDSNEKLFF
TRBV5-1	TRBD1	TRBJ2-3	-	TGCGCCAGCACCGAGACAGGGGGCGTCACAGATACGCAGTATTTT	CASTETGGVTDTQYF
TRBV6-5	-	TRBJ1-2	-	TGTGCCAGCAGCCGGACAAAAACTAACTATGGCTACACCTTC	CASSRTKTNYGYTF